A single sample is the source of the 25 T cell receptor beta chains below, sequenced in a study of T cell repertoires in cytomegalovirus infection. Via MiXCR, TCRdb re-called the reads, giving one row per CDR3 protein. The repertoire has tens of thousands of distinct CDR3 sequences, about a fifth of them found once; the top ten carry about 87%. What these receptors recognize is not known. Sequences were derived from CD8+ T cells from cultured PBMCs, sampled from culture after CMV antigen stimulation. Receptors were obtained from a human donor in good health (CMV status not recorded). Some clones in this sample may be carry-over from other donors' samples.

This sequence joins TRBV7-8 and TRBJ2-1; 10 bases align to TRBD2. Germline CDR1 is SGHVS and CDR2 is FQNEAQ. The junction had 14 bases not matched to a gene; V was cut back by 2 bases and J by 4 bases. CDR3 size: 19 residues. The CDR3 sequence is CASSLSSGGALNSYNEQFF. CDR3 coding DNA: TGTGCCAGCAGCTTATCCAGCGGGGGGGCCCTAAATAGTTACAATGAGCAGTTCTTC.

The chain has TRBV12-3 or TRBV12-4 and TRBJ2-1; 9 bases are a match to TRBD2. V was pared by 6 bases and J by 0 bases, with 15 bases of the junction left unmatched. The CDR3 is 19 residues long. CDR3 sequence: CASRLSGRPFSSSYNEQFF. CDR3 nucleotide sequence: TGTGCCAGCAGATTAAGCGGGAGGCCATTCTCGAGCTCCTACAATGAGCAGTTCTTC.

This chain connects TRBV7-6 to TRBJ2-6; D gene uncertain. Trimming removed 3 bases at V and 0 bases at J, with 12 bases between. This CDR3 spans 17 amino acids. Germline assignment: CDR1 SGHVS and CDR2 FNYEAQ. The CDR3 spells CASSLVQKNSGANVLTF. DNA for the CDR3: TGTGCCAGCAGCTTGGTACAGAAAAACTCTGGGGCCAACGTCCTGACTTTC.

J is TRBJ1-5 and V is TRBV6-2 or TRBV6-3; D is unclear. The CDR3 runs 15 residues. Per germline, CDR1 MNHEY and CDR2 SVGEGT. V lost 2 bases, J lost 2 bases, and 10 bases lay in between. In DNA form, the CDR3 reads TGTGCCAGCAGTTACCCGGGTATCGGCAATCAGCCCCAGCATTTT. This translates into CASSYPGIGNQPQHF.

This chain connects TRBV7-6 to TRBJ2-5, with TRBD2 matching 7 bases. The CDR3 extends over 14 amino acids. V shed 4 bases, J shed 6 bases, and the junction held 8 bases outside the gene matches. Germline V gene lookup returns CDR1 SGHVS and CDR2 FNYEAQ. CDR3 in amino acids: CASSSSGGRQTQYF. CDR3 sequence (DNA): TGTGCCAGCAGCTCTTCGGGGGGACGGCAGACCCAGTACTTC.

The chain has TRBV6-2 or TRBV6-3 and TRBJ1-2, with a tentative D call TRBD1 (6 bases). Germline V gene sequence: CDR1 MNHEY, CDR2 SVGEGT. This CDR3 contains 15 residues. Trimming pared 3 bases from V and 1 base from J, leaving 12 bases between. The CDR3 DNA is TGTGCCAGCAGTTATGATTGGACAGTTAACTATGGCTACACCTTC. Translating gives CASSYDWTVNYGYTF.

The CDR3 here is CASSQGVAGVHDEQYF. Written as DNA, the CDR3 is TGCGCCAGCAGCCAAGGGGTAGCGGGAGTACACGACGAGCAGTACTTC. V and J are TRBV4-3 and TRBJ2-7, with TRBD2 matching 9 bases. J gave up 5 bases and V 1 base, and 9 bases lay outside the gene matches. The CDR3 length is 16 residues. CDR1 and CDR2 from the germline V gene are LGHNA and YSLEER.

This chain joins TRBV29-1 and TRBJ2-2; D call uncertain. The CDR3 is 13 amino acids. Germline V lookup: CDR1 SQVTM, CDR2 ANQGSEA. V was clipped by 3 bases and J by 1 base, with 6 bases between them. CDR3 sequence: CSVEAENTGELFF. CDR3 bases: TGCAGCGTTGAGGCAGAGAACACCGGGGAGCTGTTTTTT.

This clonotype occurred a few times. The V and J genes are TRBV20-1 and TRBJ2-7, with 9 nucleotides matching TRBD1. The CDR3 is made up of 12 amino acids. The germline gives CDR1 DFQATT, CDR2 SNEGSKA (reference sequence). V lost 6 bases to trimming and J lost 0 bases; unmatched junction nucleotides: 0. CDR3 loop: CSAGQGSYEQYF. The CDR3 coding sequence is TGCAGTGCGGGACAGGGCTCCTACGAGCAGTACTTC.

This clonotype was picked up a small number of times. The rearrangement links TRBV7-8 to TRBJ1-5; D is unclear. The ends were cut back, 4 bases at V and 1 base at J, with 14 bases in the middle. CDR3 length: 16 residues. Germline loops: CDR1 SGHVS, CDR2 FQNEAQ. The CDR3 DNA is TGTGCCAGCAGCTCGAACGGGCCTGGGAGCAATCAGCCCCAGCATTTT. This codes for CASSSNGPGSNQPQHF.

Only a few counts were recorded for this clonotype. This sequence joins TRBV12-3 or TRBV12-4 and TRBJ2-3; D gene uncertain. CDR3 length: 14 residues. The ends were cut back, 5 bases at V and 2 bases at J, with 11 bases in the middle. CDR3: CASSPGPDTDTQYF. As DNA, the CDR3 is TGTGCCAGCAGTCCGGGCCCGGACACAGATACGCAGTATTTT.

V and J are TRBV10-3 and TRBJ2-7; 7 bases match TRBD1. J gave up 3 bases and V 6 bases, and 2 bases lay outside the gene matches. This CDR3 spans 12 amino acids. The germline V gene has CDR1 ENHRY and CDR2 SYGVKD. The CDR3 DNA is TGTGCCATCAGGGGGACAGTCTACGAGCAGTACTTC. It codes for CAIRGTVYEQYF.

This clonotype appeared a few times. The chain uses TRBV7-9 and TRBJ2-1, with 9 bases fitting TRBD1. The J segment lost 9 bases and the V segment lost 3 bases, leaving 9 bases of the junction unmatched. The CDR3 runs to 15 residues. The germline V gene encodes CDR1 SEHNR and CDR2 FQNEAQ (reference sequence). CDR3 in DNA: TGTGCCAGCAGCTTGCTACAGGGGGCAGGGTCTGAGCAGTTCTTC. Encoded protein: CASSLLQGAGSEQFF.

This clonotype was observed a handful of times. The chain combines TRBV12-5 with TRBJ2-1; D remains unclear. Trimming took off 6 bases at V and 5 bases at J, with 8 bases between the two ends. This CDR3 region has 12 residues. Per the germline V gene, CDR1 is LGHNT and CDR2 is FRNRAP. The CDR3 DNA reads TGTGCTAGTGGCCGGCTGGACAATGAGCAGTTCTTC. This gives the protein CASGRLDNEQFF.

This clonotype was counted a few times. The chain couples TRBV9 to TRBJ2-3; D is unresolved. The CDR3 spans 15 residues. The V gene lost 1 base and the J gene lost 0 bases, with 9 bases spanning the gap. CDR1 is SGDLS, CDR2 YYNGEE, per germline. CDR3 protein: CASSVSSLSTDTQYF. For the CDR3, the DNA is TGTGCCAGCAGCGTATCTAGTCTAAGCACAGATACGCAGTATTTT.

The chain has TRBV6-1 and TRBJ2-6; no clear D. Trimming cost V 5 bases and J 1 base, with 27 bases left between them. The CDR3 extends over 21 amino acids. The germline V gene has CDR1 MNHNS and CDR2 SASEGT. CDR3 sequence: CASSLRRSPSYVESGANVLTF. CDR3 sequence (DNA): TGTGCCAGCAGTCTCAGGCGGTCCCCATCATATGTTGAGTCTGGGGCCAACGTCCTGACTTTC.

This clonotype was observed a handful of times. J is TRBJ2-7 and V is TRBV11-2, with a weak D call TRBD1 (5 bases). CDR3 length: 15 residues. Germline V gene data show CDR1 as SGHAT and CDR2 as FQNNGV. V was clipped by 4 bases and J by 5 bases, with 18 bases between them. The chain's CDR3 is CASSSPGSGLDEQYF. CDR3 in DNA: TGTGCCAGCAGCTCCCCAGGGTCAGGGTTGGACGAGCAGTACTTC.

This clonotype was counted a few times. The chain employs TRBV27 and TRBJ2-2; tentatively, D is TRBD1 or TRBD2 (5 bases each). The CDR3 length is 13 residues. Trimming shortened V by 2 bases and J by 4 bases, and 5 bases separated the two germline ends. CDR1 and CDR2 from the germline V gene are MNHEY and SMNVEV (reference sequence). CDR3: CASSLGGTGELFF. The CDR3 DNA follows: TGTGCCAGCAGTTTAGGGGGCACCGGGGAGCTGTTTTTT.

The rearrangement uses TRBV7-2 and TRBJ2-7; tentatively, D is TRBD1 (5 bases). The CDR3 consists of 12 residues. V was clipped by 5 bases and J by 7 bases, with 12 bases between them. CDR1 is SGHTA, CDR2 FQGNSA, per germline. The CDR3 coding sequence is TGTGCCAGCAGCCTGGGGCAGCCGGAGCAGTACTTC. Encoded protein: CASSLGQPEQYF.

This clonotype turned up a few times. The V call is TRBV27, the J call TRBJ1-5, with D maybe TRBD1 (6 bases). V lost 1 base and J 7 bases, leaving 11 bases between the germline ends. The CDR3 extends over 14 amino acids. The V gene's germline CDR1 is MNHEY and CDR2 SMNVEV (reference sequence). CDR3 in amino acids: CASSLWGQGQPQHF. The CDR3 DNA reads TGTGCCAGCAGTTTATGGGGGCAGGGCCAGCCCCAGCATTTT.

The chain carries TRBV7-3 and TRBJ2-3; D is perhaps TRBD2 (5 bases). V lost 7 bases to trimming and J lost 0 bases, with 23 bases between them. The CDR3 totals 18 residues. Per the germline V gene, CDR1 is SGHTA and CDR2 is FQGTGA. CDR3 loop: CASNRLGLADSSTDTQYF. In DNA form, the CDR3 reads TGTGCCAGCAACCGCCTTGGACTCGCGGATTCTAGCACAGATACGCAGTATTTT.

The chain uses TRBV7-2 and TRBJ2-7, with D possibly matching TRBD2 (6 bases). CDR1 SGHTA and CDR2 FQGNSA come from the germline V gene. The ends were cut back, 1 base at V and 5 bases at J, with 12 bases in the middle. The CDR3 contains 14 residues. CDR3 region: CASSLGRGLHEQYF. The CDR3 DNA sequence: TGTGCCAGCAGCTTAGGTCGGGGGTTGCACGAGCAGTACTTC.

This clonotype came up a few times. CDR3 amino acids: CASSPRTGEGNQPQHF. The CDR3 DNA is TGTGCCAGCAGCCCCCGGACAGGGGAAGGCAATCAGCCCCAGCATTTT. The chain uses TRBV7-6 and TRBJ1-5; 9 bases fit TRBD1. From germline, CDR1 is SGHVS and CDR2 FNYEAQ. The CDR3 contains 16 residues. The J segment lost 2 bases and the V segment lost 5 bases, leaving 7 bases of the junction unmatched.

This chain connects TRBV27 to TRBJ2-5, with D possibly called TRBD1 or TRBD2 (5 bases each). V lost 7 bases, J lost 2 bases, and 8 bases lay in between. Germline lookup yields CDR1 MNHEY and CDR2 SMNVEV (reference sequence). The CDR3 sequence is 12 residues long. CDR3 sequence (DNA): TGTGCCAGCAAGAGGGGTCAAGAGACCCAGTACTTC. Protein sequence: CASKRGQETQYF.

This clonotype was seen only a few times. The genes are TRBV29-1 and TRBJ2-1, with D perhaps TRBD1 or TRBD2 (6 bases each). V was shortened by 5 bases and J by 4 bases, with 9 bases between the two germline ends. CDR3 size: 12 residues. The germline CDR1 and CDR2 sequences are SQVTM and ANQGSEA. This chain's CDR3 is CSVQGGYNEQFF. CDR3 in DNA: TGCAGCGTTCAAGGGGGGTACAATGAGCAGTTCTTC.